The next 8 T cell receptor beta chains were all read from a single sample in a study of shared clonotypes between healthy human individuals (dated by TCRdb to 2018 to 2021). The library was prepared using the immunoSEQ multiplex PCR assay. TCRdb mirrors the immuneACCESS table, restricted to in-frame sequences. Some clones are absent from its copies; in checked studies, under half trace to an unresolved V gene, and the reason for the others is unknown. The sample table contains about 1.1 million clones; only one count was recorded for about 72% of them. The ten largest clones take up about 0.89% of the sample. The sample comprised memory CD4+ T cells from PBMCs. The cell subset or site label corresponds to: CD45RA-negative fraction. Source of these receptors: a man aged 18 to 29 in good health. Some clones in this sample may be carry-over from other donors' samples.

The chain carries TRBV5-4 and TRBJ2-3, with D perhaps TRBD2 (7 bases). Trimming shortened V by 4 bases and J by 2 bases, and 17 bases separated the two germline ends. This CDR3 is 16 amino acids long. From germline, CDR1 is SGHNT and CDR2 YYREEE (reference sequence). The CDR3 DNA follows: TGTGCCAGCAGCCCTAGGGGGGCGGGAGTCACAGATACGCAGTATTTT. It yields the protein CASSPRGAGVTDTQYF. The whole variable domain, filled in from reference TRBV5-4 and TRBJ2-3, reads ETGVTQSPTHLIKTRGQQVTLRCSSQSGHNTVSWYQQALGQGPQFIFQYYREEENGRGNFPPRFSGLQFPNYSSELNVNALELDDSALYLCASSPRGAGVTDTQYFGPGTRLTVL.

The chain joins TRBV7-9 to TRBJ2-4; TRBD2 agrees at 12 bases. The CDR3 has 17 amino acids. Unmatched junction bases numbered 7, after V lost 1 base and J lost 6 bases. Germline-derived CDR1 and CDR2 are SEHNR and FQNEAQ (reference sequence). CDR3 DNA: TGTGCCAGCAGCTTAGGTAGGACTAGCGGGACCATAAACATTCAGTACTTC. This sequence encodes CASSLGRTSGTINIQYF.

In nucleotides, the CDR3 is TGCGCCAGCAGCCCCCGAGGCGTGGAGGGGTATAATGAGCAGTTCTTC. As protein: CASSPRGVEGYNEQFF. J is TRBJ2-1 and V is TRBV4-3, with a tentative D call TRBD2 (6 bases). V dropped 4 bases and J dropped 7 bases, with 20 bases sitting between them. In germline, CDR1 is LGHNA, CDR2 YSLEER. CDR3 size: 16 residues.

This clone was seen at least ten times. The rearrangement joins TRBV2 to TRBJ2-1, with unresolved D. CDR1 is SNHLY and CDR2 is FYNNEI in the germline V gene. Trimming pared 8 bases from V and 1 base from J, leaving 9 bases between. CDR3 length: 13 amino acids. The CDR3 DNA is TGTGCCAGCGACTTGGAGTCCTACAATGAGCAGTTCTTC. Its translation is CASDLESYNEQFF.

The V call is TRBV18, the J call TRBJ2-1, with 10 bases that match TRBD1. This CDR3 contains 14 residues. Germline CDR1 KGHSH, CDR2 LQKENI. Trimming removed 5 bases from V and 9 bases from J; junction bases left unmatched: 7. CDR3 sequence reads: CASSETGGRGEQFF. Written as DNA, the CDR3 is TGTGCCAGCTCAGAGACAGGGGGCAGGGGTGAGCAGTTCTTC.

The chain carries TRBV28 and TRBJ2-3; a possible D gene is TRBD2 (5 bases). The germline V gene has CDR1 MDHEN and CDR2 SYDVKM. Deletions cut 3 bases from V and 5 bases from J, with 12 bases between. The CDR3 runs 14 residues. CDR3 in DNA: TGTGCCAGCAGTTTGATGGCAGGAGGAGATACGCAGTATTTT. This sequence encodes CASSLMAGGDTQYF.

The chain employs TRBV2 and TRBJ2-2, with a weak D call TRBD1 (6 bases). The length of the CDR3 is 15 residues. Germline V gene data show CDR1 as SNHLY and CDR2 as FYNNEI. Trimming removed 6 bases from V and 6 bases from J, with 17 bases in between. This chain's CDR3 is CASRVTTGFAGELFF. In DNA form, the CDR3 reads TGTGCCAGCAGGGTTACAACAGGGTTCGCCGGGGAGCTGTTTTTT.

The chain has TRBV29-1 and TRBJ2-7; 8 bases are shared with TRBD1. This CDR3 has 15 residues. CDR1 is SQVTM, CDR2 ANQGSEA, per germline. Unmatched junction bases numbered 6, after V lost 0 bases and J lost 2 bases. The CDR3 sequence: CSVEERGQGTYEQYF. CDR3 sequence (DNA): TGCAGCGTTGAAGAGCGAGGACAGGGAACCTACGAGCAGTACTTC.